A selection of T cell receptor beta chains follows, all from one sample in a study of T cells in tuberculosis. The data were produced by immunoSEQ multiplex PCR, yet TCRdb's version contains in-frame clones alone and is incomplete. The sample has more than 30,000 clones, roughly 83% seen once. Sequencing used PBMCs, obtained at tuberculosis diagnosis. Every receptor here comes from an adult with tuberculosis. Each CDR3 is given with its conserved first and last residue. Each record gives: V gene, D gene, J gene, clone size, CDR3 protein, CDR3 DNA. The D gene is left open where the match is weak. The size entry is marked missing in some rows and otherwise reads once, few, many or a size class.

>TRBV21-1|.|TRBJ2-3|.
CASTTGQASSTDTQYF
TGTGCCAGCACGACAGGACAGGCCAGTAGCACAGATACGCAGTATTTT
>TRBV6-1|TRBD2|TRBJ2-2|.
CAGRREFTGELFF
TGTGCCGGAAGGCGGGAGTTCACCGGGGAGCTGTTTTTT
>TRBV2|.|TRBJ1-2|.
CASSEGGGFYGYTF
TGTGCCAGCAGTGAAGGGGGAGGATTCTATGGCTACACCTTC
>TRBV5-1|.|TRBJ2-5|.
CASSPPLVYGTQYF
TGCGCCAGCAGCCCACCACTAGTTTACGGGACCCAGTACTTC
>TRBV5-3|.|TRBJ2-7|.
CARSAEGHKSYEQYF
TGTGCCAGAAGCGCTGAGGGACATAAATCCTACGAGCAGTACTTC
>TRBV7-8|TRBD1|TRBJ1-6|few
CASSLDRADSPLHF
TGTGCCAGCAGCTTGGACAGGGCGGACTCACCCCTCCACTTT
>TRBV11-2|.|TRBJ2-3|.
CASSFPSVTDTQYF
TGTGCCAGCAGCTTCCCTAGCGTCACAGATACGCAGTATTTT
>TRBV6-6|.|TRBJ1-5|.
CASRDRMGGNQPQHF
TGTGCCAGCAGGGACCGTATGGGGGGGAATCAGCCCCAGCATTTT
>TRBV30|TRBD1|TRBJ1-1|.
CAGTGAPNTEAFF
TGTGCCGGGACAGGGGCCCCGAACACTGAAGCTTTCTTT
>TRBV5-5|.|TRBJ1-1|.
CASSFGGTDVGTEAFF
TGTGCCAGCAGCTTTGGGGGCACAGATGTGGGCACTGAAGCTTTCTTT
>TRBV30|.|TRBJ1-5|.
CAWSGGQVLWPQHF
TGTGCCTGGAGTGGCGGGCAGGTATTATGGCCCCAGCATTTT
>TRBV2|.|TRBJ1-6|.
CASRLTGYNSPLHF
TGTGCCAGCAGATTGACGGGGTATAATTCACCCCTCCACTTT
>TRBV18|TRBD1|TRBJ2-3|.
CASSPGEQGGTDTQYF
TGTGCCAGCTCACCAGGAGAACAGGGGGGCACAGATACGCAGTATTTT
>TRBV9|.|TRBJ2-2|once
CASSVKGVVTGELFF
TGTGCCAGCAGCGTAAAAGGGGTGGTAACCGGGGAGCTGTTTTTT
>TRBV9|TRBD1|TRBJ2-3|few
CASRGTGPSTDTQYF
TGTGCCAGCAGGGGGACAGGTCCTAGCACAGATACGCAGTATTTT
>TRBV7-2|TRBD2|TRBJ2-3|.
CASSLAQLAGGSSTDTQYF
TGTGCCAGCAGCTTAGCGCAGCTAGCGGGGGGATCTAGCACAGATACGCAGTATTTT
>TRBV7-9|.|TRBJ2-1|.
CASSPEAVGNEQFF
TGTGCCAGCAGCCCCGAAGCGGTGGGCAATGAGCAGTTCTTC
>TRBV9|.|TRBJ2-1|few
CASSVGTTPGNEQFF
TGTGCCAGCAGCGTAGGAACGACCCCGGGTAATGAGCAGTTCTTC
>TRBV19|TRBD1|TRBJ1-6|.
CATRQGGRNSPLHF
TGTGCCACCAGACAGGGTGGGCGAAATTCACCCCTCCACTTT
>TRBV9|TRBD1|TRBJ1-3|.
CASSNDRAGNTIYF
TGTGCCAGCAGCAACGACAGGGCCGGAAACACCATATATTTT
>TRBV5-5|.|TRBJ1-4|once
CASSPLRAPNEKLFF
TGTGCCAGCAGCCCCCTCAGGGCACCTAATGAAAAACTGTTTTTT
>TRBV19|.|TRBJ1-1|.
CASSRGPEAFF
TGTGCCAGTAGTAGGGGGCCAGAAGCTTTCTTT
>TRBV19|.|TRBJ2-7|once
CASSTAGSYEQYF
TGTGCCAGTAGTACCGCAGGTTCCTACGAGCAGTACTTC
>TRBV7-2|.|TRBJ1-3|.
CASSLDSLRGNTIYF
TGTGCCAGCAGCTTAGACAGCCTAAGAGGAAACACCATATATTTT
>TRBV19|.|TRBJ2-7|.
CASTQGPTDSYEQYF
TGTGCCAGTACCCAGGGTCCGACAGACTCCTACGAGCAGTACTTC
>TRBV13|TRBD2|TRBJ2-5|.
CASSLGTSDQETQYF
TGTGCCAGCAGCTTAGGGACTAGCGACCAAGAGACCCAGTACTTC
>TRBV2|.|TRBJ1-5|.
CASSEEGNQPQHF
TGTGCCAGCAGTGAAGAGGGGAACCAGCCCCAGCATTTT
>TRBV18|TRBD1|TRBJ1-4|.
CASSLALRDRGTANEKLFF
TGTGCCAGCTCGCTAGCACTACGGGACAGGGGAACCGCTAATGAAAAACTGTTTTTT
>TRBV7-2|TRBD2|TRBJ2-3|.
CASSQTSGSFPDTQYF
TGTGCCAGCAGCCAGACTAGCGGGAGTTTTCCAGATACGCAGTATTTT
>TRBV5-6|TRBD2|TRBJ2-1|.
CASSLRLAVQSGQFF
TGTGCCAGCAGCTTGAGGCTAGCGGTACAATCAGGGCAGTTCTTC
>TRBV4-1|.|TRBJ1-2|.
CASSQDRGNYGYTF
TGCGCCAGCAGCCAAGATCGAGGGAACTATGGCTACACCTTC
>TRBV5-6|TRBD1|TRBJ2-7|.
CASSYGTGAPYEQYF
TGTGCCAGCAGCTACGGGACAGGGGCCCCCTACGAGCAGTACTTC
>TRBV28|TRBD1|TRBJ2-7|.
CASIPGQGANEQYF
TGTGCCAGCATCCCGGGACAGGGGGCCAACGAGCAGTACTTC
>TRBV2|TRBD2|TRBJ2-2|few
CASRTSGNTGELFF
TGTGCCAGCAGAACTAGCGGGAACACCGGGGAGCTGTTTTTT
>TRBV7-3|TRBD2|TRBJ2-1|.
CASSRSTSGSGNEQFF
TGTGCCAGCAGCCGAAGTACTAGCGGGAGTGGGAATGAGCAGTTCTTC
>TRBV21-1|.|TRBJ2-7|.
CASRPDISHSYEQYF
TGTGCCAGCAGACCCGACATCTCCCACTCCTACGAGCAGTACTTC
>TRBV6-6|TRBD2|TRBJ2-1|once
CASGTTGAMGHEQFF
TGTGCCAGCGGGACTACCGGGGCCATGGGACATGAGCAGTTCTTC
>TRBV6-1|TRBD1|TRBJ2-1|.
CASRPGGGTGFFF
TGTGCCAGCAGGCCCGGGGGAGGGACAGGGTTTTTCTTC
>TRBV28|.|TRBJ1-6|.
CASSLVTGGLLVNNSPLHF
TGTGCCAGCAGTTTGGTGACAGGAGGCCTCCTCGTGAATAATTCACCCCTCCACTTT
>TRBV30|TRBD1|TRBJ1-2|.
CAWSVRRQGGVSDYGYTF
TGTGCCTGGAGTGTACGGAGACAGGGGGGGGTCTCAGACTATGGCTACACCTTC
>TRBV2|TRBD1|TRBJ2-7|.
CASRPGQATYEQYF
TGTGCCAGCAGGCCGGGACAGGCGACCTACGAGCAGTACTTC
>TRBV11-2|TRBD2|TRBJ2-5|.
CASSLFPSGRGETQYF
TGTGCCAGCAGCTTGTTTCCTAGCGGGAGAGGAGAGACCCAGTACTTC
>TRBV19|TRBD2|TRBJ2-4|.
CARGGSFRAKNIQYF
TGTGCCAGGGGGGGGTCGTTTAGGGCCAAAAACATTCAGTACTTC
>TRBV30|.|TRBJ1-2|.
CAWSYSNWGYTF
TGTGCCTGGAGTTACTCCAATTGGGGCTACACCTTC
>TRBV5-4|.|TRBJ1-5|.
CASSLEGREPQHF
TGTGCCAGCAGCTTGGAGGGGAGGGAGCCCCAGCATTTT
>TRBV11-3|TRBD1|TRBJ1-1|.
CASSTGQGGTEAFF
TGTGCCAGCAGCACCGGACAGGGGGGCACTGAAGCTTTCTTT
>TRBV29-1|.|TRBJ1-2|.
CSVEDGDGYTF
TGCAGCGTTGAAGACGGGGATGGCTACACCTTC
>TRBV11-3|.|TRBJ2-3|.
CASSLGGGADTQYF
TGTGCCAGCAGCTTAGGGGGAGGAGCAGATACGCAGTATTTT
>TRBV30|.|TRBJ1-1|.
CAWSVGGTSPEAFF
TGTGCCTGGAGTGTCGGGGGGACTTCCCCTGAAGCTTTCTTT
>TRBV28|TRBD2|TRBJ2-7|.
CASTPAGGSTYEQYF
TGTGCCAGCACCCCGGCGGGGGGATCGACCTACGAGCAGTACTTC
>TRBV7-2|.|TRBJ2-7|few
CASSLGSTPYEQYF
TGTGCCAGCAGCTTAGGTAGTACCCCCTACGAGCAGTACTTC
>TRBV7-7|.|TRBJ2-3|.
CASSLGRGASTDTQYF
TGTGCCAGCAGCTTAGGTCGGGGGGCCAGCACAGATACGCAGTATTTT